This record concerns one TCR beta chain sequence. The data were obtained in a study of cytomegalovirus exposure and HLA in healthy donors. Per the germline V gene, CDR1 is SGHNT and CDR2 is YYREEE (reference sequence). This CDR3 has 13 residues. The V end was cut by 8 bases, the J end by 2 bases, with 11 bases between. Primers for the PCR totalled 60 Vbeta and 13 Jbeta. The protocol was immunoSEQ multiplex PCR, while the TCRdb copy is restricted to in-frame clones and leaves out a portion. Found here are 90,000 to 150,000 clones; the top ten clones hold around 3.6%. This receptor was obtained from a man between 18 and 35 years old in good health and CMV-seronegative. V is TRBV5-4 and J is TRBJ2-1; D call uncertain. Sequenced: PBMCs. CDR3 protein: CASERPPYNEQFF. The CDR3 DNA reads TGTGCCAGTGAGCGCCCGCCCTACAATGAGCAGTTCTTC. Using reference TRBV5-4 and TRBJ2-1 for the parts outside the CDR3, the full variable domain is ETGVTQSPTHLIKTRGQQVTLRCSSQSGHNTVSWYQQALGQGPQFIFQYYREEENGRGNFPPRFSGLQFPNYSSELNVNALELDDSALYLCASERPPYNEQFFGPGTRLTVL.